The rows below give T cell receptor beta chains drawn from one sample of a study of shared clonotypes between healthy human individuals. Clones were read by immunoSEQ multiplex PCR, and TCRdb kept only the in-frame ones, dropping some. The sample includes 450,000 to 500,000 clones, 75% to 85% of them seen just once. The sequencing sample was made of PBMCs. Source of these receptors: a middle-aged woman in good health. Some clones in this sample may be carry-over from other donors' samples. The CDR3 runs from the conserved cysteine through the conserved F or W. Each record gives: J gene, clone size, V gene, CDR3 protein. Only part of the rows carry a size: once, few, many, or a class if the clone is expanded.

>TRBJ1-4|few|TRBV5-4
CASSLAGNEKLFF
>TRBJ1-5|many|TRBV9
CASSPGQGALNQPQHF
>TRBJ2-1|once|TRBV7-7
CASSLTSGQGSEQFF
>TRBJ2-3|-|TRBV11-2
CASSLLRASTDTQYF
>-|-|TRBV5-4
CASSLTGSAYEQYF
>TRBJ1-4|-|TRBV5-8
CASSLGSGMDEKLFF
>TRBJ2-2|-|TRBV19
CASSIDGRWTGENTGELFF
>TRBJ1-5|once|TRBV29-1
CSVSVSNQPQHF
>TRBJ2-6|-|TRBV2
CALRVSGANVLTF
>TRBJ1-1|few|TRBV4-1
CASSQIGGRAEAFF
>TRBJ2-7|-|TRBV5-1
CASSQTGGYEQYF
>TRBJ2-7|-|TRBV14
CASSQGPEQYF
>TRBJ1-1|-|TRBV27
CASSLSGLKGEAFF
>TRBJ1-1|few|TRBV29-1
CSGSQGRNTEAFF
>TRBJ2-5|-|TRBV30
CAWSVVGGETQYF
>TRBJ2-7|-|TRBV4-3
CASSQDRVGVGEQYF